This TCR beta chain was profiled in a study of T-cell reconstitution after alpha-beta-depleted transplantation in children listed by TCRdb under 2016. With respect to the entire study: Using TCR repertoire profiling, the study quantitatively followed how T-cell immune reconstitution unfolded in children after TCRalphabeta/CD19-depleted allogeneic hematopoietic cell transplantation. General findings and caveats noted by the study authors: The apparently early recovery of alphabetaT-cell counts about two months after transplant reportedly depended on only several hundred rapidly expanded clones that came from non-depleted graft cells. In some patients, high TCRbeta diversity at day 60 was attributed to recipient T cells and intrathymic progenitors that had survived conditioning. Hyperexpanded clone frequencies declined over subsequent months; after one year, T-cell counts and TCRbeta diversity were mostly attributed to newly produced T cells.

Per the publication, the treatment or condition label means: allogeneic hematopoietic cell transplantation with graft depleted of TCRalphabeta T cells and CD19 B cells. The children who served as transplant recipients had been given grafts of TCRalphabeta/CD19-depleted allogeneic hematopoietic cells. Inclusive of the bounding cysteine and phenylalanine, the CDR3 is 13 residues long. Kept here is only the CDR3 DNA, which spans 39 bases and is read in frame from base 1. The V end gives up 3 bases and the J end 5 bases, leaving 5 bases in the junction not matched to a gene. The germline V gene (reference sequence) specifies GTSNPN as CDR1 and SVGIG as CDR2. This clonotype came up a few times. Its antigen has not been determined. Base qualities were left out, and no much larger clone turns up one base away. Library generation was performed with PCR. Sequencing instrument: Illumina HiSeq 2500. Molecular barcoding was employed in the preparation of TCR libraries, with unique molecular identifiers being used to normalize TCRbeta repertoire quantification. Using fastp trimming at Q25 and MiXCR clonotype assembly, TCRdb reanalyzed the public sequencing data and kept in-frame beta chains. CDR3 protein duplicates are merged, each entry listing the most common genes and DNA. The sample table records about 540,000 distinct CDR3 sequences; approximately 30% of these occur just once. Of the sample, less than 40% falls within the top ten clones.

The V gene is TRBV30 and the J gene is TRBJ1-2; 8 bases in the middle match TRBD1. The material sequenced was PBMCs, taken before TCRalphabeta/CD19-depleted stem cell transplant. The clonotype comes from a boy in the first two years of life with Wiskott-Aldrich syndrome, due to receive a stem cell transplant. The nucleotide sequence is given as TGTGCCTGGAGCAGAACAGGGGGGTATGGCTACACCTTC. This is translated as CAWSRTGGYGYTF.